These 15 T cell receptor beta chains were sequenced from one sample in a study of OX40 agonist ivuxolimab in advanced cancers. Libraries were prepared by immunoSEQ multiplex PCR; TCRdb keeps only in-frame clonotypes and omits some of them. The table shows about 32,000 clones, with about 80% occurring only once. This sample comprised CD4+ or CD8+ T cells sorted from blood, obtained in a trial of the OX40 agonist ivuxolimab. The source is an adult with an advanced solid tumor such as melanoma, head and neck, liver or kidney cancer.

A few counts support this clone. As DNA, the CDR3 is TGTGCCAGCAGTTGGACAGGGGGCTTGGATGAGACCCAGTACTTC. As protein: CASSWTGGLDETQYF. The V gene is TRBV6-5, the J gene TRBJ2-5, with 11 bases fitting TRBD1. The CDR3 loop spans 15 amino acids. The ends lost 4 bases at V and 5 bases at J; junction bases unmatched: 6. From germline, CDR1 is MNHEY and CDR2 SVGAGI.

This clone was seen just once. This chain links TRBV6-5 with TRBJ2-7; 9 nucleotides match TRBD2. Germline-derived CDR1 and CDR2 are MNHEY and SVGAGI. V shed 4 bases, J shed 6 bases, and the junction held 7 bases outside the gene matches. The CDR3 consists of 14 residues. DNA of the CDR3: TGTGCCAGCAGTTTCGCGGGGGGGTCATCCGAGCAGTACTTC. Translating it yields CASSFAGGSSEQYF.

This sequence joins TRBV6-5 and TRBJ1-2; TRBD1 might be the D (6 bases). Trimming stripped 10 bases from V and 6 bases from J, with 15 bases between. The CDR3 is 12 amino acids. Germline CDR1 is MNHEY and CDR2 is SVGAGI. The CDR3 sequence is CATRRGRNGYTF. The CDR3 coding sequence is TGTGCCACCCGGAGGGGGAGGAATGGCTACACCTTC.

V and J are TRBV2 and TRBJ1-2, with D unresolved. The CDR3 spans 10 residues. V shed 2 bases and J shed 13 bases, with 8 bases lying between them. Germline loops: CDR1 SNHLY, CDR2 FYNNEI. CDR3 in amino acids: CASSENPGTF. The CDR3 coding sequence is TGTGCCAGCAGTGAAAACCCGGGCACCTTC. Based on the CDR3 plus reference TRBV2 and TRBJ1-2, the full variable domain is EPEVTQTPSHQVTQMGQEVILRCVPISNHLYFYWYRQILGQKVEFLVSFYNNEISEKSEIFDDQFSVERPDGSNFTLKIRSTKLEDSAMYFCASSENPGTFGSGTRLTVV.

In nucleotides, the CDR3 is TGTGCCAGTAGGCTGACAGGGTGGTCGGACGAGCAGTACTTC. Translation gives CASRLTGWSDEQYF. The genes are TRBV19 and TRBJ2-7; the match to TRBD1 covers 7 bases. Germline CDR1 is LNHDA and CDR2 is SQIVND (reference sequence). CDR3 size: 14 residues. V dropped 6 bases and J dropped 5; count of bases not matched to a gene: 10.

This chain uses TRBV7-3 with TRBJ2-1; D is possibly TRBD2 (5 bases). The CDR3 length is 16 residues. The V end lost 4 bases, the J end lost 2 bases, and 15 bases lay between the germline ends. Germline V CDR1 and CDR2: SGHTA, FQGTGA. In DNA form, the CDR3 reads TGTGCCAGCAGCTCATTACCGAGCGGTACCTACAATGAGCAGTTCTTC. Protein sequence: CASSSLPSGTYNEQFF.

A single count supports this clone. This chain joins TRBV18 and TRBJ2-5; the D is unclear. The germline CDR1 and CDR2 sequences are KGHSH and LQKENI. This CDR3 contains 15 residues. Trimming took 3 bases from V and 5 from J, leaving 16 bases between them. For the CDR3, the DNA is TGTGCCAGCTCACCCCTAACTGCCGGTGGGGAGACCCAGTACTTC. Protein product: CASSPLTAGGETQYF.

V usage is TRBV19 and J usage is TRBJ2-3; 8 positions match TRBD2. CDR3 length: 15 residues. CDR1 and CDR2 (germline): LNHDA, SQIVND (reference sequence). J was trimmed by 7 bases and V by 2 bases; bases with no gene match: 8. The CDR3 reads CASSIYSGSGNTQYF. CDR3 nucleotide sequence: TGTGCCAGTAGTATATACAGCGGGAGTGGAAATACGCAGTATTTT. The whole variable domain, filled in from reference TRBV19 and TRBJ2-3, reads DGGITQSPKYLFRKEGQNVTLSCEQNLNHDAMYWYRQDPGQGLRLIYYSQIVNDFQKGDIAEGYSVSREKKESFPLTVTSAQKNPTAFYLCASSIYSGSGNTQYFGPGTRLTVL.

The V gene is TRBV7-8, the J gene TRBJ2-1, with 11 bases matching TRBD2. In germline, CDR1 is SGHVS, CDR2 FQNEAQ. After removal of 8 bases from V and 0 bases from J, the junction contained 6 bases not matched to a gene. The CDR3 extends over 16 amino acids. CDR3: CASGTSGQSSYNEQFF. In nucleotides, the CDR3 is TGTGCCAGCGGGACTAGCGGTCAAAGCTCCTACAATGAGCAGTTCTTC.

The chain links TRBV7-7 to TRBJ2-5; 9 bases fit TRBD2. CDR3 length equals 16 residues. Germline-derived CDR1 and CDR2 are SSHAT and FNYEAQ (reference sequence). J gave up 4 bases and V 5 bases, and 11 bases lay outside the gene matches. The CDR3 here is CASSRGVAGDGETQYF. The CDR3 DNA reads TGTGCCAGCAGCCGGGGGGTAGCGGGAGACGGAGAGACCCAGTACTTC.

This clone appeared once. The chain joins TRBV5-1 to TRBJ2-7; D might be TRBD1 (6 bases). Trimming left V 2 bases short and J 1 base short, with 7 bases between. CDR1 is SGHRS, CDR2 YFSETQ, per germline. The CDR3 totals 13 residues. The CDR3 DNA reads as TGCGCCAGCAGCTTAACAGGGTCCTACGAGCAGTACTTC. This translates into CASSLTGSYEQYF.

CDR3 region: CASSIGTEAFF. Written as DNA, the CDR3 is TGTGCCAGTAGTATCGGGACTGAAGCTTTCTTT. The gene calls are TRBV19 and TRBJ1-1; no clear D. CDR1 and CDR2 (germline): LNHDA, SQIVND (reference sequence). The length of the CDR3 is 11 residues. Trimming removed 3 bases at V and 5 bases at J, with 4 bases between.

The chain joins TRBV28 to TRBJ1-5, with D uncertain. The ends were cut back, 1 base at V and 3 bases at J, with 7 bases in the middle. From germline, CDR1 is MDHEN and CDR2 SYDVKM. CDR3 length: 14 residues. The CDR3 nucleotides are TGTGCCAGCAGTTTATTGGGAGTCAATCAGCCCCAGCATTTT. Its translation: CASSLLGVNQPQHF.

This clone has just one count. The V gene is TRBV9, the J gene TRBJ2-7; 7 bases fit TRBD2. The CDR3 contains 18 residues. CDR1 is SGDLS and CDR2 is YYNGEE in the germline V gene. V shed 4 bases and J 3 bases; nucleotides not matched to a gene: 19. CDR3 DNA: TGTGCCAGCAGCCCCACACCGGGACTAATTTTTAAAGACTACGAGCAGTACTTC. Encoded protein: CASSPTPGLIFKDYEQYF.

The rearrangement uses TRBV9 and TRBJ2-3; the D gene is possibly TRBD2 (5 bases). Trimming removed 2 bases from V and 2 bases from J, with 6 bases in between. This CDR3 is built from 13 residues. The germline gives CDR1 SGDLS, CDR2 YYNGEE. CDR3 region: CASSVDYTDTQYF. CDR3 in DNA: TGTGCCAGCAGCGTCGACTACACAGATACGCAGTATTTT.